Shown below are 17 T cell receptor beta chains from a single sample sequenced in a study of blood T cell repertoires in COVID-19. This table comes from immunoSEQ multiplex PCR, and its TCRdb copy is limited to in-frame clones, with some not included. The sample yields under 300,000 clones, under 85% seen once. Sequencing input: peripheral blood. The receptors were sampled from a woman between 40 and 55 years old with active or convalescent COVID-19.

V is TRBV18 and J is TRBJ2-1, with 15 bases fitting TRBD2. Germline V gives CDR1 KGHSH, CDR2 LQKENI. The CDR3 has 17 residues. With 4 bases clipped from V and 6 bases from J, the junction kept 7 bases outside the gene matches. The CDR3 protein is CASSQGLAGGSRNEQFF. The DNA of the CDR3 is TGTGCCAGCTCACAGGGACTAGCGGGGGGAAGTCGCAATGAGCAGTTCTTC.

Only one count was recorded for this clone. This sequence joins TRBV6-5 and TRBJ1-3; D not certain. The CDR3 is 12 amino acids. Germline V lookup: CDR1 MNHEY, CDR2 SVGAGI. Deletions cut 6 bases from V and 5 bases from J, with 8 bases between. The CDR3 region is CASRASRNTIYF. As DNA, the CDR3 is TGTGCCAGCAGGGCAAGTAGAAACACCATATATTTT.

This clone was counted a few times. The sample carries other DNA sequences with the same CDR3. The chain links TRBV3-1 (or the pseudogene TRBV3-2) to TRBJ2-3; D gene ambiguous. V shed 2 bases and J shed 2 bases, with 2 bases lying between them. The CDR3 totals 12 residues. Germline-derived CDR1 and CDR2 are LGHDT and YNNKEL (reference sequence). The CDR3 sequence: CASSQYTDTQYF. In DNA, the CDR3 is TGTGCCAGCAGCCAATACACAGATACGCAGTATTTT.

This sequence joins TRBV10-3 and TRBJ1-6; 7 bases align to TRBD1. The CDR3 totals 18 residues. CDR1 and CDR2 from the germline V gene are ENHRY and SYGVKD. V trimming: 1 base; J trimming: 0 bases; junction bases outside the gene matches: 6. The CDR3 DNA follows: TGTGCCATCAGTGAGTTGGGACAGTCAAGCTCCTATAATTCACCCCTCCACTTT. Its translation: CAISELGQSSSYNSPLHF.

This chain uses TRBV10-2 with TRBJ1-5; maybe TRBD1 (6 bases). V gave up 2 bases and J gave up 1 base, with 6 bases separating them. The CDR3 consists of 14 residues. Germline loops: CDR1 WSHSY, CDR2 SAAADI. The CDR3 spells CASSETGSNQPQHF. The CDR3 DNA reads TGCGCCAGCAGTGAGACAGGGAGCAATCAGCCCCAGCATTTT.

The CDR3 sequence: CASSLGGGSSYEQYV. In DNA, the CDR3 is TGTGCCAGCAGTTTGGGCGGGGGGTCTTCCTACGAGCAGTACGTC. The chain uses TRBV27 and TRBJ2-7; 8 nucleotides match TRBD2. V gave up 3 bases and J gave up 1 base; unmatched junction bases: 5. The CDR3 is 15 amino acids. Germline V CDR1 and CDR2: MNHEY, SMNVEV (reference sequence).

This sequence joins TRBV30 and TRBJ2-5, with D unclear. Germline V gene sequence: CDR1 GTSNPN, CDR2 SVGIG (reference sequence). The CDR3 spans 16 residues. The V end was cut by 0 bases, the J end by 0 bases, with 14 bases between. In DNA, the CDR3 is TGTGCCTGGAGTGTCCCTACAGCTACGTACCAAGAGACCCAGTACTTC. Residues: CAWSVPTATYQETQYF. Full variable domain (rest looked up from reference TRBV30 and TRBJ2-5): SQTIHQWPATLVQPVGSPLSLECTVEGTSNPNLYWYRQAAGRGLQLLFYSVGIGQISSEVPQNLSASRPQDRQFILSSKKLLLSDSGFYLCAWSVPTATYQETQYFGPGTRLLVL.

The rearrangement links TRBV5-1 to TRBJ1-6; D remains ambiguous. Deletions cut 0 bases from V and 8 bases from J, with 12 bases between. The CDR3 is 15 amino acids. From germline, CDR1 is SGHRS and CDR2 YFSETQ. The CDR3 DNA sequence: TGCGCCAGCAGCTTGGAGGATTCGAGGGATTCACCCCTCCACTTT. Encoded protein: CASSLEDSRDSPLHF.

This clone showed up just a few times. Additional DNA sequences in this sample encode the identical CDR3. The chain employs TRBV7-9 and TRBJ1-1; unclear D gene. Trimming cost V 3 bases and J 0 bases, with 5 bases left between them. CDR3 length equals 13 residues. The germline V gene encodes CDR1 SEHNR and CDR2 FQNEAQ (reference sequence). The CDR3 is CASSFGMNTEAFF. CDR3 DNA sequence: TGTGCCAGCAGCTTTGGCATGAACACTGAAGCTTTCTTT.

The rearrangement links TRBV5-1 to TRBJ2-7; the match to TRBD2 covers 9 bases. The germline V gene encodes CDR1 SGHRS and CDR2 YFSETQ. J gave up 3 bases and V 0 bases, and 10 bases lay outside the gene matches. This CDR3 is built from 17 residues. The CDR3 DNA reads TGCGCCAGCAGCTTGGACACTAGCGGGTCCGGGCTCTACGAGCAGTACGTC. This codes for CASSLDTSGSGLYEQYV.

This chain joins TRBV2 and TRBJ1-5, with D uncertain. The V gene's germline CDR1 is SNHLY and CDR2 FYNNEI. The CDR3 spans 12 residues. V was shortened by 5 bases and J by 6 bases, with 8 bases between the two germline ends. For the CDR3, the DNA is TGTGCCAGCAGTACGAGCGGTCAGCCCCAGCATTTT. Protein: CASSTSGQPQHF.

The rearrangement joins TRBV6-1 to TRBJ1-2; D uncertain. This CDR3 has 14 amino acids. Germline CDR1 is MNHNS and CDR2 is SASEGT. The V end was cut by 0 bases, the J end by 2 bases, with 7 bases between. DNA of the CDR3: TGTGCCAGCAGTGAAGCGCCGGGGAACTATGGCTACACCTTC. Protein product: CASSEAPGNYGYTF.

V and J are TRBV9 and TRBJ1-2; TRBD1 matches at 9 bases. Germline-derived CDR1 and CDR2 are SGDLS and YYNGEE. The ends lost 0 bases at V and 4 bases at J; junction bases unmatched: 10. The CDR3 totals 17 residues. The CDR3 DNA sequence: TGTGCCAGCAGCGTAGGAAACAGGGGGCGCGTACCCTATGGCTACACCTTC. Protein sequence: CASSVGNRGRVPYGYTF.

The chain uses TRBV12-3 or TRBV12-4 and TRBJ2-7; no clear D gene. The CDR3 is 13 residues long. Between the trimmed V and J ends, which lost 0 bases and 3 bases, there was a span of 6 bases. The CDR3 DNA follows: TGTGCCAGCAGTTTAGCCACAGACTACGAGCAGTACTTC. Its translation: CASSLATDYEQYF.

CDR3 DNA: TGTGCCAGCAGTGTGTTTTGGGGGGGTTACAATGAGCAGTTCTTC. Its translation is CASSVFWGGYNEQFF. The rearrangement links TRBV6-4 to TRBJ2-1; 7 bases map to TRBD2. Germline CDR1 and CDR2: MRHNA and SNTAGT. V was clipped by 4 bases and J by 4 bases; unmatched bases: 7. The length of the CDR3 is 15 residues.

This chain links TRBV30 with TRBJ1-1; D gene ambiguous. The length of the CDR3 is 13 residues. Germline lookup yields CDR1 GTSNPN and CDR2 SVGIG (reference sequence). V lost 5 bases to trimming and J lost 1 base, with 11 bases between them. CDR3 DNA: TGTGCCTGGGTATCACAGAAGAACACTGAAGCTTTCTTT. Protein sequence: CAWVSQKNTEAFF.

V and J are TRBV30 and TRBJ2-1; possible D gene TRBD1, 7 bases. The V end was cut by 3 bases, the J end by 4 bases, with 10 bases between. CDR1 GTSNPN and CDR2 SVGIG come from the germline V gene (reference sequence). The CDR3 is 13 amino acids. The CDR3 protein is CAWRAGGYNEQFF. The CDR3 DNA is TGTGCCTGGAGGGCAGGGGGGTACAATGAGCAGTTCTTC.